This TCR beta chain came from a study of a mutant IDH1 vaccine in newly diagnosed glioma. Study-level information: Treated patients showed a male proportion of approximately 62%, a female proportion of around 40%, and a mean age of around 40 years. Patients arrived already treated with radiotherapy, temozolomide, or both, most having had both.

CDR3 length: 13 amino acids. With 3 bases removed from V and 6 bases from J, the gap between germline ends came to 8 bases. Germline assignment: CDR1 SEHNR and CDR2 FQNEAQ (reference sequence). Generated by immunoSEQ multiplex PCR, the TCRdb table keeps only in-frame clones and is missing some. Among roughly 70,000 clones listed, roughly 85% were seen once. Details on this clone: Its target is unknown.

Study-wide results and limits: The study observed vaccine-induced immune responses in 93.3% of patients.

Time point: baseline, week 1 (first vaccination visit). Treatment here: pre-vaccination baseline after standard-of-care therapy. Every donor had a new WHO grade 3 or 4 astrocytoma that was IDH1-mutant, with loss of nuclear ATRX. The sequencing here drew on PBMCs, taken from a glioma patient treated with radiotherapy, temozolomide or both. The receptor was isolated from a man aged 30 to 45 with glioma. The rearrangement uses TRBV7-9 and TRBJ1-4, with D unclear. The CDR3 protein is CASSFDLDEKLFF. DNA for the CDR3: TGTGCCAGCAGCTTCGATTTGGATGAAAAACTGTTTTTT.